What follows are 7 T cell receptor beta chains derived from one specimen sequenced in a study of cytomegalovirus exposure and HLA in healthy donors. The PCR had 60 Vbeta and 13 Jbeta primers. Sequenced by immunoSEQ multiplex PCR; TCRdb stores in-frame clones only, minus some. The table lists about 120,000 clones, about 66% of them singletons, with 1.6% in the top ten. What was sequenced was PBMCs. The receptors stem from a man aged 30 to 45 in good health and CMV-seropositive.

The chain employs TRBV5-1 and TRBJ1-2, with 7 nucleotides matching TRBD1. Germline V gives CDR1 SGHRS, CDR2 YFSETQ. V lost 2 bases, J lost 4 bases, and 2 bases stayed unmatched. CDR3 length: 13 amino acids. The CDR3 DNA sequence: TGCGCCAGCAGCTTAGGGGGCGGCTATGGCTACACCTTC. This translates into CASSLGGGYGYTF.

The chain couples TRBV7-8 to TRBJ2-5; D might be TRBD2 (6 bases). The J call may be wrong; the DNA end is better matched by TRBJ2-7. The germline gives CDR1 SGHVS, CDR2 FQNEAQ. The CDR3 loop spans 14 amino acids. The CDR3 DNA is TGTGCCAGCAGCCTATCAGCGGAGGGCTACGAGCAGTACTTC. This encodes CASSLSAEGYEQYF.

This clone was detected once. This chain uses TRBV6-1 with TRBJ1-2; a possible D gene is TRBD1 (5 bases). Germline V lookup: CDR1 MNHNS, CDR2 SASEGT. The germline V and J ends were trimmed by 2 bases and 8 bases, with 12 bases remaining between them. The CDR3 consists of 13 residues. This CDR3 reads CASSERAGYGYTF. Here the CDR3 DNA reads TGTGCCAGCAGTGAAAGGGCAGGGTACGGCTACACCTTC.

This chain uses TRBV6-5 with TRBJ2-7; 9 nucleotides align to TRBD1. The CDR3 spans 15 residues. With V trimmed by 4 bases and J by 7 bases, 11 bases remained unmatched. Germline V gives CDR1 MNHEY, CDR2 SVGAGI. Here the CDR3 reads CASSSRDRGSGEQYF. CDR3 coding DNA: TGTGCCAGCAGTTCCAGAGACAGGGGGTCGGGGGAGCAGTACTTC.

This chain joins TRBV18 and TRBJ1-1; D is undetermined. The CDR3 extends over 14 amino acids. The germline V gene has CDR1 KGHSH and CDR2 LQKENI. V was shortened by 2 bases and J by 1 base, with 8 bases between the two germline ends. The chain's CDR3 is CASSPTAENTEAFF. Written as DNA, the CDR3 is TGTGCCAGCTCACCAACAGCCGAGAACACTGAAGCTTTCTTT.

The sample holds one count of this clone. The chain uses TRBV5-1 and TRBJ2-2, with TRBD2 as a possible D gene (6 bases). Germline-derived CDR1 and CDR2 are SGHRS and YFSETQ. This CDR3 spans 17 amino acids. Trimming took 0 bases from V and 0 from J, leaving 12 bases between them. The CDR3: CASSLVKGGANTGELFF. DNA for the CDR3: TGCGCCAGCAGCTTGGTAAAGGGCGGGGCGAACACCGGGGAGCTGTTTTTT.

The chain joins TRBV7-9 to TRBJ2-7; a possible D gene is TRBD2 (5 bases). The CDR3 has 12 amino acids. Per germline, CDR1 SEHNR and CDR2 FQNEAQ (reference sequence). Trimming pared 6 bases from V and 2 bases from J, leaving 8 bases between. As DNA, the CDR3 is TGTGCCAGCAGGTCCGGGACCTACGAGCAGTACTTC. Protein: CASRSGTYEQYF. Full variable domain (missing parts from reference TRBV7-9 and TRBJ2-7): DTGVSQNPRHKITKRGQNVTFRCDPISEHNRLYWYRQTLGQGPEFLTYFQNEAQLEKSRLLSDRFSAERPKGSFSTLEIQRTEQGDSAMYLCASRSGTYEQYFGPGTRLTVT.